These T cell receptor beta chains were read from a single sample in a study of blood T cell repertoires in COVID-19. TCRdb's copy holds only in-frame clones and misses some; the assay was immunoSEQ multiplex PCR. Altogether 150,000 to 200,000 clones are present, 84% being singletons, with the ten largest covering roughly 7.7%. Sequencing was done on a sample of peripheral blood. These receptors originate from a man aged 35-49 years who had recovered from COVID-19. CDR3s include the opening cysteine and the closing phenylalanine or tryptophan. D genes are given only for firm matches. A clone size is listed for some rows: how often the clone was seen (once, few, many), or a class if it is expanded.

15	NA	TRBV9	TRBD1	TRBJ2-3	CASSVGGQGSGYAYF	TGTGCCAGCAGCGTAGGGGGACAGGGTTCAGGTTACGCGTATTTT
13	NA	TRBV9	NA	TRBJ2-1	CASSVAMANEQFF	TGTGCCAGCAGCGTAGCGATGGCCAATGAGCAGTTCTTC
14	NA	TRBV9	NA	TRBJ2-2	CASSPWGGPGELFF	TGTGCCAGCAGCCCTTGGGGGGGGCCCGGGGAGCTGTTTTTT
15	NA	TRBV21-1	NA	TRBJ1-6	CASSKVQGYASPLHF	TGTGCCAGCAGCAAAGTTCAGGGGTACGCTTCACCCCTCCACTTT
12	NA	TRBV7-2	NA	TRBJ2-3	CASSLGQGTQYF	TGTGCCAGCAGTTTAGGCCAGGGTACGCAGTATTTT
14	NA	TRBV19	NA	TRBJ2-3	CASSTETVTDTQYF	TGTGCCAGTAGTACTGAGACAGTCACAGATACGCAGTATTTT
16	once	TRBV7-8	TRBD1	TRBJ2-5	CASSLGTGRYQETQYF	TGTGCCAGCAGCTTAGGGACAGGGAGGTATCAAGAGACCCAGTACTTC
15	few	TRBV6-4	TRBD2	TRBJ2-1	CASSFTSGGSNEQFF	TGTGCCAGCAGCTTTACTAGCGGGGGGTCCAATGAGCAGTTCTTC
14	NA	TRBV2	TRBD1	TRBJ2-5	CASSPGTGQETQYF	TGTGCCAGCAGTCCAGGGACAGGGCAAGAGACCCAGTACTTC
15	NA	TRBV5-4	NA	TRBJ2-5	CASSLPGQGSGTQYF	TGTGCCAGCAGCTTGCCTGGGCAGGGGTCGGGGACCCAGTACTTC
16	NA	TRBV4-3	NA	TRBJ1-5	CASSQEIGQGNQPQHF	TGCGCCAGCAGCCAAGAAATTGGGCAGGGCAATCAGCCCCAGCATTTT
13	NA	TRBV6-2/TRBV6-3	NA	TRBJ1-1	CASSLWAGHEAFF	TGTGCCAGCAGTCTCTGGGCAGGGCACGAAGCTTTCTTT
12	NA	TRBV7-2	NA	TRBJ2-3	CASSPNVNTQYF	TGTGCCAGCAGCCCTAATGTCAATACGCAGTATTTT
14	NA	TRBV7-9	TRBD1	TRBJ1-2	CASSVGQPLYGYTF	TGTGCCAGCAGCGTGGGACAGCCCCTCTATGGCTACACCTTC
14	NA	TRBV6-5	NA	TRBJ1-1	CASSRLGGGPEAFF	TGTGCCAGCAGTCGGCTGGGGGGGGGACCTGAAGCTTTCTTT
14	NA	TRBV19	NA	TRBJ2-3	CASSWRPDTDTQYF	TGTGCCAGCTCGTGGCGGCCCGACACAGATACGCAGTATTTT
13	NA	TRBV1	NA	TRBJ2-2	CTARGGDTGELFF	TGCACCGCGCGGGGGGGCGACACCGGGGAGCTGTTTTTT
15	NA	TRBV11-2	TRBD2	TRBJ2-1	CASSLALAGGPWVVF	TGTGCCAGCAGCTTAGCACTAGCGGGAGGGCCCTGGGTGGTCTTC
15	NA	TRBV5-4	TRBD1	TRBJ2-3	CASSWDRGVTDTQYF	TGTGCCAGCAGCTGGGACAGGGGGGTCACAGATACGCAGTATTTT
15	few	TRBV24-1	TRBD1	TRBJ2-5	CATSGGTGEVETQYF	TGTGCCACCAGTGGCGGGACAGGGGAAGTAGAGACCCAGTACTTC
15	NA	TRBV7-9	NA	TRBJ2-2	CASTKVGGRTGELFF	TGTGCCAGCACCAAAGTCGGGGGGCGGACCGGGGAGCTGTTTTTT
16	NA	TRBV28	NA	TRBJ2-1	CASSLQGRTRYNEQFF	TGTGCCAGCAGTTTACAGGGGCGGACAAGGTACAATGAGCAGTTCTTC
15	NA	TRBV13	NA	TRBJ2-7	CASSLVSSSVYEQYF	TGTGCCAGCAGCTTGGTCTCCTCTAGCGTCTACGAGCAGTACTTC
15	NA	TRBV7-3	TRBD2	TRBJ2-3	CASSSSGTTTDTQYF	TGTGCCAGCAGCTCATCCGGGACTACCACGGATACGCAGTATTTT
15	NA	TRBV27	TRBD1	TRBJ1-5	CASSSGQVLDQPQHF	TGTGCCAGCAGTTCTGGACAGGTTCTCGATCAGCCCCAGCATTTT
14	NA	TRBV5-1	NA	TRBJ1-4	CASSPRGGPEKLFF	TGCGCCAGCAGCCCGAGAGGAGGGCCCGAAAAACTGTTTTTT
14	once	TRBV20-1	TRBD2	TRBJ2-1	CSASGTSGITEQFF	TGCAGTGCTAGTGGGACTAGCGGGATAACTGAGCAGTTCTTC
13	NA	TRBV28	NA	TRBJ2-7	CASSFRVPYEQYF	TGTGCCAGCAGTTTCCGGGTTCCCTACGAGCAGTACTTC
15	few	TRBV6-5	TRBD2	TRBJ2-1	CASRPSGRGVNEQFF	TGTGCCAGCAGGCCTAGCGGGAGGGGTGTCAATGAGCAGTTCTTC
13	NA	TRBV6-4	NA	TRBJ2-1	CASSDTTRGQQFF	TGTGCCAGCAGTGACACTACCAGGGGACAGCAGTTCTTC
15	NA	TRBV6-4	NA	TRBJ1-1	CARRPGLGRDTEAFF	TGTGCCAGGAGGCCGGGGCTAGGGAGGGACACTGAAGCTTTCTTT
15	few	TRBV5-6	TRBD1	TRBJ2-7	CASSLGGQGINEQYF	TGTGCCAGCAGCTTGGGGGGACAGGGTATCAACGAGCAGTACTTC
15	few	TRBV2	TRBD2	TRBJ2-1	CASTPSGSSYNEQFF	TGTGCCAGCACCCCCAGCGGGAGTTCCTACAATGAGCAGTTCTTC
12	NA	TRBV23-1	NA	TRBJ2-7	CAQQGRDHEQYF	TGCGCCCAACAGGGACGGGATCACGAGCAGTACTTC
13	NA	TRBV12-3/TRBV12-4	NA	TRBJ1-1	CASKMTGNTEAFF	TGTGCCAGCAAAATGACAGGGAACACTGAAGCTTTCTTT
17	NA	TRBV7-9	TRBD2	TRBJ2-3	CASSSRVSGGSTDTQYF	TGTGCCAGCAGCTCGAGGGTTAGCGGGGGGTCTACAGATACGCAGTATTTT
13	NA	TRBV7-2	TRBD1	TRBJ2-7	CASSLGTGGEQYF	TGTGCCAGCAGCTTAGGGACAGGGGGCGAGCAGTACTTC
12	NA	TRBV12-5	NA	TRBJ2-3	CASAFQDDTQYF	TGTGCTAGTGCCTTCCAGGATGATACGCAGTATTTT
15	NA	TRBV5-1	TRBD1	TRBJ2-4	CASSLGQGAKNIQYF	TGCGCCAGCAGCTTGGGACAGGGGGCTAAAAACATTCAGTACTTC